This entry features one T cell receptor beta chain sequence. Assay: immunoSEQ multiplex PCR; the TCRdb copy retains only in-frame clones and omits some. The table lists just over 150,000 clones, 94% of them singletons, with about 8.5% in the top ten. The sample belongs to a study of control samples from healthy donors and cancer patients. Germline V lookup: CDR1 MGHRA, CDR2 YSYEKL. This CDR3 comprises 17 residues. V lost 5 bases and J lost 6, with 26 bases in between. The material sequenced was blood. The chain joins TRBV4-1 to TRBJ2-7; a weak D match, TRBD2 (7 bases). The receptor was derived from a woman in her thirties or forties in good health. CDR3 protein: CASSSSGRGELSGEQYF. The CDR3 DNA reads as TGCGCCAGCAGCAGCTCTGGGAGGGGGGAACTTTCGGGCGAGCAGTACTTC.